The clone carrying this T cell receptor (beta chain) was recorded many times. Its antigen remains unknown. V was trimmed by 5 bases and J by 0 bases, leaving 10 bases between them. CDR3 length equals 14 residues. In germline, CDR1 is DFQATT, CDR2 SNEGSKA (reference sequence). The data belong to a study of glioma-infiltrating T cells. Regarding the study as a whole: Tissue and blood shared very few CDR3 sequences. Gliomas, especially low-grade, showed above-expected tissue-blood divergence; non-neoplastic patients showed below.

Amplification of TCR alpha and beta CDR3 regions from RNA used iRepertoire nested multiplex PCR. Tissue mRNA or PBMC total RNA, 100-400 ng, went into one-step reverse transcription and amplification. TCRdb recomputed calls from the multiplex PCR reads with MiXCR, one row per CDR3 protein. In the table there are approximately 89,000 distinct CDR3 sequences, 20% to 25% of which are singletons. What was sequenced was glioma tissue, nonneoplastic brain tissue, or PBMCs (not recorded which). The TCR was taken from a human donor with low-grade glioma or glioblastoma, undergoing nonglioma brain surgery, or in good health (not recorded which). This chain links TRBV20-1 with TRBJ1-4, with D perhaps TRBD1 (6 bases). The CDR3 protein is CSASRGATNEKLFF. The CDR3 DNA sequence: TGCAGTGCTTCTAGGGGGGCAACTAATGAAAAACTGTTTTTT.